This TCR beta chain was obtained from a study of response to subunit inactivated influenza vaccine. V gave up 2 bases and J gave up 0 bases, with 13 bases separating them. Germline CDR1 MNHEY, CDR2 SVGEGT. CDR3 length: 16 residues. Via MiXCR, TCRdb re-called the RT-PCR reads, giving one row per CDR3 protein. Of some 550,000 distinct CDR3 sequences listed, approximately 24% are singletons. The same sample was also used in a study of T cells expressing NK-cell markers. That publication notes: What made the TCR beta cDNA was 5'RACE template switching with UMIs.

The sample here was CD4+ T cells sorted from PBMCs, taken 11 to 12 days after vaccination. The source of this sequence is a man aged 45-65 years who received an inactivated influenza vaccine. This chain uses TRBV6-2 or TRBV6-3 with TRBJ1-1, with a tentative D call TRBD1 (6 bases). CDR3 sequence (DNA): TGTGCCAGCAGTTACGGCGGGGGCCCCATGAACACTGAAGCTTTCTTT. Amino acid sequence: CASSYGGGPMNTEAFF.